This TCR beta chain was recovered during a study of shared clonotypes between healthy human individuals. Per the germline V gene, CDR1 is KGHSH and CDR2 is LQKENI. CDR3 length: 15 residues. V was cut by 1 base and J by 6 bases, with 15 bases left in between. Broader study findings: Relative to clonotypes present in all four donors, those not shared had lower generation probabilities. Donors were few, which limited the genetic and exposure-history diversity represented. Among donors, the sharing of clonotypes was expected to be influenced by sequencing depth.

In this sample, this clone turned up a few times. Its specificity is unknown. Clones were sequenced by immunoSEQ multiplex PCR, and TCRdb holds only the in-frame ones, with some missing. The sample yields under 1,100,000 clones, around 78% seen once. Sample: memory CD4+ T cells from PBMCs. The subset: CD45RA-negative fraction. The source of this sequence is a man younger than 30 in good health. Some clones in this sample may be carry-over from other donors' samples. The V gene is TRBV18, the J gene TRBJ1-2, with D hard to call. The CDR3 coding sequence is TGTGCCAGCTCACCACTCCTAGGCGACCTCAATGGCTACACCTTC. This codes for CASSPLLGDLNGYTF.